A selection of T cell receptor beta chains follows, all from one sample in a study of shared clonotypes between healthy human individuals. Repertoires were generated with immunoSEQ multiplex PCR, while TCRdb's copy carries only in-frame clones and drops some. Of more than 550,000 clones listed, around 90% are singletons. Sequences were obtained from naive CD8+ T cells sorted from blood. These receptors were obtained from a man aged 30 to 39 in good health. The conserved cysteine and the conserved F or W are not part of the CDR3 here. Fields, in order: CDR3 length, V gene, J gene, clone size, CDR3 protein. Not every row has a clone size; where given, it reads once, few, many or a size class.

>13|TRBV5-1|TRBJ2-1|-
ASSGLAGASNEQF
>16|TRBV7-9|TRBJ2-7|-
ASSGWSRDRSSSYEQY
>14|TRBV11-2|TRBJ2-3|-
ASSLETSGSTDTQY
>12|TRBV27|TRBJ2-7|-
ASSAPRGNYEQY
>13|TRBV9|TRBJ2-2|-
ASSAGQGWTGELF
>11|TRBV5-4|TRBJ2-7|-
ASSPEGAYEQY
>11|TRBV10-2|TRBJ2-1|-
ASSLDSFNEQF
>16|TRBV19|TRBJ2-3|-
ASSIDRFGAGATDTQY
>13|TRBV5-1|TRBJ1-2|-
ASSNFQTANYGYT
>13|TRBV6-5|TRBJ2-1|-
ASSALTSGYNEQF
>16|TRBV5-5|TRBJ2-7|few
ASSLPGSGVVLNYEQY
>12|TRBV5-6|TRBJ2-1|-
ASTLRGGYNEQF
>11|TRBV6-6|TRBJ2-7|-
ASSYTSSNEQY
>16|TRBV9|TRBJ2-1|-
ASSPEGTGPYARNEQF
>11|TRBV30|TRBJ2-7|-
AWSSRISYEQY
>18|TRBV7-8|TRBJ1-1|-
ASSLLSRPGTGAQRREAF
>12|TRBV6-1|TRBJ1-1|-
ASSEGGGNTEAF
>14|TRBV7-9|TRBJ1-2|-
ASSLEADPEINGYT
>12|TRBV5-5|TRBJ1-4|-
ASSRGVGEEKLF
>14|TRBV14|TRBJ2-3|-
ASSHLPGQGWDTQY
>15|TRBV27|TRBJ1-2|-
ASSPQIEQGPNYGYT
>13|TRBV4-3|TRBJ1-4|-
ASSQEAGGLEKLF
>13|TRBV6-5|TRBJ2-2|-
ASSLAGGNTGELF
>13|TRBV7-6|TRBJ2-1|-
ASSLDGGHYNEQF
>13|TRBV6-6|TRBJ2-7|-
ASSYSGQGSHEQY
>13|TRBV5-1|TRBJ1-5|-
ASSLSGGSGQPQH
>12|TRBV9|TRBJ2-1|-
ASRPGLRNNEQF
>15|TRBV28|TRBJ2-6|-
ASSSPSGDSGANVLT
>11|TRBV29-1|TRBJ2-7|-
SVRLAGLYEQY
>14|TRBV27|TRBJ2-7|-
ASSLGPGHPDHEQY
>14|TRBV7-2|TRBJ2-1|-
ASSLGLDQRINEQF
>12|TRBV7-2|TRBJ2-5|-
ASSPAGRTETQY
>10|TRBV6-6|TRBJ2-2|few
ASATNTGELF
>13|TRBV28|TRBJ2-7|few
ASSPGTTSSYEQY
>12|TRBV5-1|TRBJ2-7|-
ASSLGQGNYEQY
>12|TRBV7-9|TRBJ2-1|-
ASSFGTVYNEQF
>9|TRBV28|TRBJ1-1|-
ASSLGGEAF
>15|TRBV11-2|TRBJ2-3|-
ASSLGLGGRLTDTQY
>12|TRBV27|TRBJ2-1|once
ASRIAVTYNEQF
>13|TRBV27|TRBJ2-7|-
ASSLTVHSSYEQY
>12|TRBV2|TRBJ2-3|once
ASSGRGGTDTQY
>12|TRBV5-6|TRBJ1-1|-
ASSLWGVNTEAF
>12|TRBV14|TRBJ2-7|-
ASSPKNRADEQY
>13|TRBV27|TRBJ2-3|-
ASSLSTTGADTQY
>13|TRBV6-5|TRBJ2-1|-
ASSYRAASYNEQF
>16|TRBV7-8|TRBJ2-1|-
ASSSRQGVRTTYNEQF
>11|TRBV15|TRBJ2-1|-
ATSNARYNEQF
>13|TRBV11-3|TRBJ2-3|-
ASSFGLAGTDTQY
>11|TRBV29-1|TRBJ2-7|-
SVIPQGAYEQY
>14|TRBV5-5|TRBJ2-5|many
ASSPWTSGSQETQY
>8|TRBV2|TRBJ1-4|few
ATKLEKLF
>10|TRBV27|TRBJ2-2|-
ASRPETGELF
>13|TRBV19|TRBJ2-2|many
ATSQAWRNTGELF
>11|TRBV28|TRBJ2-7|-
ASSSHRGLEQY